This record covers a single T cell receptor (beta chain). Germline and junction disagree at one end, which may indicate a read error. Per germline, CDR1 SGHNT and CDR2 YYREEE (reference sequence). The CDR3 runs 18 residues. This sample is drawn from a study of cytomegalovirus exposure and HLA in healthy donors. The PCR had 60 Vbeta and 13 Jbeta primers. TCRdb's copy holds only in-frame clones and misses some; the assay was immunoSEQ multiplex PCR. The table includes roughly 180,000 clones, under 80% detected once. The source is a woman aged 25 to 39 in good health and CMV-seropositive. Sample: PBMCs. The chain couples TRBV5-4 to TRBJ1-2; tentative D call: TRBD1 (6 bases). CDR3 loop: CASSQELIERQAAYGYTF. In nucleotides, the CDR3 is TGCGCCAGCAGCCAGGAACTAATTGAACGACAGGCGGCCTATGGCTACACCTTC.